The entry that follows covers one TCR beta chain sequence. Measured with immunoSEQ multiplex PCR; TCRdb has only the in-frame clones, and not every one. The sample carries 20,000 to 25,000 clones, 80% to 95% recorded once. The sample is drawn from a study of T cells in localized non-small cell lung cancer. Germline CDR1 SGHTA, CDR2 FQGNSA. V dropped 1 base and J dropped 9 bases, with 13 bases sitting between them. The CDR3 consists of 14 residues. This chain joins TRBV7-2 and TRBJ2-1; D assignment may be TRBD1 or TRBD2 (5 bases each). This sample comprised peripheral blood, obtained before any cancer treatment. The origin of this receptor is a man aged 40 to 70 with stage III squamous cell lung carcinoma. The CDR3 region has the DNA TGTGCCAGCAGCTTAGATTGGGGGAGAGGTGAGCAGTTCTTC. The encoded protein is CASSLDWGRGEQFF.